This TCR beta chain was observed in a study of T cell responses to AZD1222 COVID-19 vaccine (dated by TCRdb to the early 2020s). About the full investigation: Because spike-specific TCR depth and breadth did not differ between the two schedules, AZD1222 recipients who got a second dose at roughly 4 weeks were pooled with those who got a second dose at roughly 12 weeks. TCR sequencing was performed for about 240 trial participants, of whom 200 to 220 were given two doses of AZD1222 and around 25 were given two doses of MenACWY control vaccine. Enrollment into the trials was organized by age into subgroups of 18-55, 56-69 and 70-plus years, and those subgroups contained roughly 160, 29 and 62 TCR-sequenced participants, respectively. On the study overall, not on this receptor specifically: Participants were mostly white British and included more females than males, and it was suggested by the authors that clonal diversity may have been underestimated. CD4 TCRs associated with the vaccine covered the entire spike protein, and the dominant responses were in regions 160-218 and 743-854. Nearly half of unique spike-specific TCRs reportedly recognized epitopes outside regions mutated in the B.1.351 and B.1.1.7 variants. After two AZD1222 doses, spike-specific TCR breadth and depth were significantly higher than at day 0 and than in MenACWY recipients. Because no day 14 peak-response samples were available, repertoires were characterized only after the peak T cell response. Conclusions about previously exposed vaccinees are limited, since just five or six AZD1222 recipients were seropositive for SARS-CoV-2 at baseline. The 56-69-year group was small, and its depth increase did not reach significance, likely because of low power.

Comment on this clone: What antigen it recognizes has not been identified. Nothing much larger sits one base from this clone, and base qualities are not available.

The CDR3 regions of human TCRbeta chains were analyzed by immunosequencing. The authors' analysis ran thus. TCRs in the repertoires were compared against a reference library of SARS-CoV-2-specific TCRs that had been generated with the MIRA antigen-specificity platform. Breadth was defined as the fraction of unique TCRs that were SARS-CoV-2-associated, and depth was defined as the fraction of total T cells that were SARS-CoV-2-associated. Using the MIRA data, each spike-specific TCR was assigned both to the spike region to which the TCR was reactive and to a CD4 or CD8 class. Log10-transformed breadth and depth values were compared by one-way ANOVA with Sidak's multiple comparisons tests. What TCRdb holds here is the immuneACCESS table cut down to in-frame rearrangements. Part of the clones is not present; checked against another copy, under half of the missing clones reflect an unresolved V gene, and the others are unexplained. V and J calls and clone size follow that table, whereas D and trimming were derived from the DNA. This sample comprises 100,000 to 150,000 clones, less than 95% of them detected only once. Less than 6.5% of the sample is held by the ten biggest clonotypes.

The time point label for this specimen denotes: baseline before first vaccination. The vaccinee samples were drawn from two UK trials, COV001 and COV002, one of which was a single-blind randomized controlled phase 2/3 trial testing AZD1222 (ChAdOx1 nCoV-19) in healthy adults. For TCRbeta chain sequencing, PBMC samples were collected from trial participants at day 0 and at day 28 after the second dose. At the junction V is shortened by 2 bases and J by 4 bases; bases outside the gene matches: 7. There are 16 amino acids in the CDR3, from cysteine to phenylalanine inclusive. Solely the CDR3 DNA is kept, with 48 bases framed from the first base. CDR1 and CDR2 were assigned from the germline V gene as MNHEY and SVGAGI.

Here the sequenced sample was peripheral blood, taken on day 0 of AZD1222 vaccination. The receptor chain draws on TRBV6-5 and TRBJ2-5; 10 middle bases align to TRBD2. The clonotype was recovered from an adult in good health. Here the CDR3 is given as CASSYAKAGGLETQYF. The nucleotide sequence is TGTGCCAGCAGTTACGCAAAAGCGGGAGGGTTAGAGACCCAGTACTTC.